Listed below are T cell receptor beta chains from one sample, sequenced in a study of cytomegalovirus exposure and HLA in healthy donors. The repertoire was sequenced with immunoSEQ multiplex PCR; TCRdb's copy has only in-frame clones and lacks some. The table shows about 150,000 clones, with about 75% occurring only once. Sequenced input: PBMCs. Every receptor here comes from a man between 18 and 29 years old in good health and CMV-seronegative. Both conserved end residues are part of each CDR3. The D gene is left open where the match is weak. The size field is filled for only some rows; it gives once, few, many or a size class.

TRBD1,TRBV11-2,TRBJ2-7,-,TGTGCCAGCAGCTTACTACAGGGGGCGGAGGGCGAGCAGTACTTC,CASSLLQGAEGEQYF
-,TRBV6-4,TRBJ2-3,few,TGTGCCAGCAGTGAGGTTGGGGGCGCAGGAGATACGCAGTATTTT,CASSEVGGAGDTQYF
TRBD1,TRBV4-3,TRBJ2-7,-,TGCGCCAGCAGCCCTCGACAGGGGTCCCCGGACGAGCAGTACTTC,CASSPRQGSPDEQYF
TRBD2,TRBV13,TRBJ2-3,-,TGTGCCAGCAGCAAGGGACTAGCGGGAGGCGCAGATACGCAGTATTTT,CASSKGLAGGADTQYF
-,TRBV11-2,TRBJ1-5,-,TGTGCCAGCAGCTCCCTAGTAGATCAGCCCCAGCATTTT,CASSSLVDQPQHF
TRBD2,TRBV4-2,TRBJ2-2,-,TGTGCCAGCAGCCAAGATCCTAGCGGGAACACCGGGGAGCTGTTTTTT,CASSQDPSGNTGELFF
-,TRBV6-1,TRBJ2-7,-,TGTGCCAGCAGTGAAGCTGGAGGGGTGAGGAGCTACGAGCAGTACTTC,CASSEAGGVRSYEQYF
TRBD2,TRBV6-1,TRBJ2-3,once,TGTGCCAGCAGTGGTAGCGGGAGTTTGAGAGATACGCAGTATTTT,CASSGSGSLRDTQYF
TRBD1,TRBV30,TRBJ2-7,once,TGTGCCTGGACCCTCCCCCCCGGGACAGGCTACTACGAGCAGTACTTC,CAWTLPPGTGYYEQYF
-,TRBV12-5,TRBJ2-1,-,TGTGCTAGTGGTTTGCGGGAAGATGAGCAGTTCTTC,CASGLREDEQFF
-,TRBV6-5,TRBJ2-1,-,TGTGCCAGCAGTTACTCCCACTATAACTACAATGAGCAGTTCTTC,CASSYSHYNYNEQFF
-,TRBV6-5,TRBJ1-3,-,TGTGCCAGCACCTCTCAGGGGCAGGGAAACACCATATATTTT,CASTSQGQGNTIYF
-,TRBV7-2,TRBJ2-2,-,TGTGCCAGCAGGTCCCTTAGTAACACCGGGGAGCTGTTTTTT,CASRSLSNTGELFF
-,TRBV5-6,TRBJ1-6,-,TGTGCCAGCAGCGCGGACAGTTTTCCCCTCCACTTT,CASSADSFPLHF
TRBD2,TRBV28,TRBJ2-1,-,TGTGCCAGCAGTCCGCCGGGACTAGCTAACTACAATGAGCAGTTCTTC,CASSPPGLANYNEQFF
TRBD1,TRBV18,TRBJ1-5,-,TGTGCCAGCTCTCCGGACAGGGGGAATCAGCCCCAGCATTTT,CASSPDRGNQPQHF
TRBD2,TRBV7-2,TRBJ2-1,-,TGTGCCAGCAGCCCTAGCGGGGTTTACAATGAGCAGTTCTTC,CASSPSGVYNEQFF
TRBD1,TRBV12-5,TRBJ1-4,-,TGTGCTAGTGGTTGGCGGCAGGGGGCTCAGGAACTGTTTTTT,CASGWRQGAQELFF
TRBD1,TRBV28,TRBJ2-7,few,TGTGCCAGCAGTCCCCGGGACAGCCGCCTTTTTGCCTACGAGCAGTACTTC,CASSPRDSRLFAYEQYF
-,TRBV30,TRBJ2-5,few,TGTGCCTGGAGTGTACGGGGGGCGATGGGGAAGACCCAGTACTTC,CAWSVRGAMGKTQYF
-,TRBV21-1,TRBJ1-5,few,TGTGCCAGCAGCAAAGGGACAGATAGCAATCAGCCCCAGCATTTT,CASSKGTDSNQPQHF
TRBD2,TRBV4-1,TRBJ2-1,-,TGCGCCAGCAGCCAAGTAGGACTAGCGGGAGGGCCCCTCCACAATGAGCAGTTCTTC,CASSQVGLAGGPLHNEQFF
TRBD1,TRBV5-1,TRBJ2-1,-,TGCGCCAGCAGCCGGACGGGACAGAATGACAATGAGCAGTTCTTC,CASSRTGQNDNEQFF
-,TRBV9,TRBJ2-3,-,TGTGCCAGCAGAAGGGGAGGGGGAGAGGATACGCAGTATTTT,CASRRGGGEDTQYF
-,TRBV19,TRBJ2-7,few,TGTGCCAGTAGTTGGGCCCCCGCCTACGAGCAGTACTTC,CASSWAPAYEQYF
TRBD1,TRBV7-6,TRBJ1-2,once,TGTGCCAGCAGCCCACAGGGGCCACCTAACTATGGCTACACCTTC,CASSPQGPPNYGYTF
-,TRBV27,TRBJ1-4,-,TGTGCCAGCAGTCCGCTTCGGCGGGGGGTCTATGAAAAACTGTTTTTT,CASSPLRRGVYEKLFF
-,TRBV6-5,TRBJ2-3,few,TGTGCCAGCAGTTCGAGGGATACGCAGTATTTT,CASSSRDTQYF
TRBD1,TRBV10-1,TRBJ2-2,once,TGCGCCAGCGGGGAAGGACAGGCCACCGGGGAGCTGTTTTTT,CASGEGQATGELFF
-,TRBV5-6,TRBJ1-2,-,TGTGCCAGCAGCCCAGGGTTCCAGTACTATGGCTACACCTTC,CASSPGFQYYGYTF
-,TRBV10-2,TRBJ2-7,-,TGCGCCAGCAGGTCGGCCTACGAGCAGTACTTC,CASRSAYEQYF
-,TRBV10-3,TRBJ2-1,-,TGTGCCACCAGTGGGTCGACAGCAAATGAGCAGTTCTTC,CATSGSTANEQFF
-,TRBV7-2,TRBJ1-2,-,TGTGCCAGCAGCTGGGTGGGGGCGAGGGGCTACACCTTC,CASSWVGARGYTF
-,TRBV10-3,TRBJ1-3,-,TGTGCCATCAGGGGACTGTTCGGAAACACCATATATTTT,CAIRGLFGNTIYF
-,TRBV7-9,TRBJ1-1,-,TGTGCCAGCAGCTACAGGATGGATACTGAAGCTTTCTTT,CASSYRMDTEAFF